This T cell receptor beta chain was documented in a study of shared clonotypes between healthy human individuals. Across the study: The cohort had two women and three men, ages 18 to 49.

A word on this clone: Its specificity is unknown.

Germline loops: CDR1 KGHSH, CDR2 LQKENI. This CDR3 has 15 residues. V trimming: 5 bases; J trimming: 2 bases; junction bases outside the gene matches: 6. The donor cohort consisted entirely of Caucasian adults residing in Nashville, Tennessee. Deep-level running was used for the assay. Method: immunoSEQ multiplex PCR; TCRdb's copy keeps in-frame clones and lacks some. The sample includes 2.3 million or so clones, 85% to 95% of them seen just once. Study observations and caveats: Incompleteness in sorted-subset sequencing, despite large depth, was shown by rarefaction.

Sample: naive CD4+ T cells from PBMCs. Sample subset: CD45RA+ positively selected. This clonotype was obtained from a man aged 18 to 35 in good health. Some clones in this sample may be carry-over from other donors' samples. V is TRBV18 and J is TRBJ1-5, with 7 bases matching TRBD1. CDR3 loop: CASSNTGTGNQPQHF. The CDR3 nucleotides are TGTGCCAGCTCAAACACCGGGACAGGCAATCAGCCCCAGCATTTT.